The 16 T cell receptor beta chains below come from one sample, sequenced in a study of shared clonotypes between healthy human individuals. Produced via immunoSEQ multiplex PCR; TCRdb's table is partial and in-frame only. Of about 2 million clones listed, less than 95% are singletons. CD8 cells regarded as naive lacked CD45RO, were positively chosen for CCR7, and omitted terminally differentiated effector memory CD45RA+ cells. The material sequenced was naive CD8+ T cells sorted from blood. Receptor source: a man aged 18 to 30 in good health.

V usage is TRBV7-8 and J usage is TRBJ2-5; tentatively, D is TRBD1 (5 bases). Trimming stripped 5 bases from V and 5 bases from J, with 21 bases between. The CDR3 runs to 16 residues. The germline CDR1 and CDR2 sequences are SGHVS and FQNEAQ. This CDR3 reads CASSPTWGLQRETQYF. The CDR3 DNA is TGTGCCAGCAGCCCCACTTGGGGCCTCCAAAGGGAGACCCAGTACTTC.

The genes are TRBV10-1 and TRBJ2-5; D possibly matches TRBD1 or TRBD2 (6 bases each). The V gene lost 4 bases and the J gene lost 1 base, with 10 bases spanning the gap. The germline CDR1 and CDR2 sequences are WNHNN and SYGVQD (reference sequence). The CDR3 length is 14 residues. In DNA form, the CDR3 reads TGCGCCAGCAGTGGAGGGGGGCCCCAAGAGACCCAGTACTTC. It encodes CASSGGGPQETQYF.

The chain has TRBV10-2 and TRBJ1-4, with 9 bases fitting TRBD1. This CDR3 spans 15 amino acids. J lost 8 bases, V lost 8 bases, and 12 bases had no gene match. Germline V gene data show CDR1 as WSHSY and CDR2 as SAAADI. CDR3 sequence reads: CASSRPGQGNEKLFF. The CDR3 bases are TGCGCCAGCTCCAGACCGGGACAGGGAAACGAAAAACTGTTTTTT.

The V and J genes are TRBV2 and TRBJ2-1; D gene ambiguous. CDR1 and CDR2 from the germline V gene are SNHLY and FYNNEI. CDR3 size: 14 residues. V was clipped by 6 bases and J by 12 bases, with 21 bases between them. This chain's CDR3 is CASSPATLEGVQFF. The CDR3 DNA follows: TGTGCCAGCAGCCCCGCGACCCTTGAAGGTGTGCAGTTCTTC.

The chain combines TRBV4-1 with TRBJ1-2, with D unclear. This CDR3 spans 14 amino acids. V lost 1 base to trimming and J lost 8 bases, with 14 bases between them. Germline V gives CDR1 MGHRA, CDR2 YSYEKL. CDR3 protein: CASSQGQLANGYTF. The CDR3 DNA reads TGCGCCAGCAGCCAAGGTCAATTGGCAAACGGCTACACCTTC.

The chain uses TRBV11-2 and TRBJ2-2; 8 positions match TRBD1. The CDR3 is 16 residues long. The ends lost 1 base at V and 4 bases at J; junction bases unmatched: 5. The germline V gene has CDR1 SGHAT and CDR2 FQNNGV. The CDR3 bases are TGTGCCAGCAGCTTAGGCCTGACAGGGGTCACCGGGGAGCTGTTTTTT. Protein: CASSLGLTGVTGELFF.

V gene TRBV30 combines with J gene TRBJ1-5; 7 positions agree with TRBD1. This CDR3 has 13 residues. The germline CDR1 and CDR2 sequences are GTSNPN and SVGIG (reference sequence). Trimming at V came to 0 bases and at J to 5 bases, leaving 1 base not matched to a gene. The CDR3 nucleotides read TGTGCCTGGAGTGTAGACAGGGATCAGCCCCAGCATTTT. This codes for CAWSVDRDQPQHF.

The chain employs TRBV27 and TRBJ2-5; D is undetermined. The CDR3 spans 13 residues. The ends were cut back, 5 bases at V and 3 bases at J, with 10 bases in the middle. Germline CDR1 and CDR2: MNHEY and SMNVEV (reference sequence). The CDR3 is CASSERPEETQYF. The CDR3, as DNA: TGTGCCAGCAGTGAGAGACCTGAAGAGACCCAGTACTTC.

The gene calls are TRBV10-3 and TRBJ1-5; unclear D gene. The germline V and J ends were trimmed by 11 bases and 7 bases, with 27 bases remaining between them. Germline V CDR1 and CDR2: ENHRY, SYGVKD. This CDR3 contains 16 residues. The CDR3 DNA reads as TGTGCCGCAAGCCTCTCCCCTGTGGTTGGAGGCCAGCCCCAGCATTTT. Translation: CAASLSPVVGGQPQHF.

The V call is TRBV7-8, the J call TRBJ2-1; tentatively, D is TRBD2 (5 bases). There are 15 residues in the CDR3. Germline CDR1 reads SGHVS; CDR2 reads FQNEAQ. V dropped 4 bases and J dropped 2 bases, with 12 bases sitting between them. The CDR3 DNA is TGTGCCAGCAGCTCCCAACTAGAAACCTACAATGAGCAGTTCTTC. It codes for CASSSQLETYNEQFF.

The J gene is TRBJ2-5, the V gene TRBV7-9; TRBD1 aligns across 11 bases. In germline, CDR1 is SEHNR, CDR2 FQNEAQ (reference sequence). V lost 5 bases and J lost 3; bases outside the gene matches: 5. CDR3 length equals 15 residues. The CDR3 sequence: CASSIWGQGEETQYF. The CDR3 DNA sequence: TGTGCCAGCAGCATATGGGGACAGGGGGAAGAGACCCAGTACTTC.

The CDR3 nucleotides read TGTGCCAGCAGTTTCCAGGGCTCATACAATGAGCAGTTCTTC. Translating it yields CASSFQGSYNEQFF. The V call is TRBV6-1, the J call TRBJ2-1; D possibly corresponds to TRBD1 (5 bases). This CDR3 region has 14 residues. Looked up from germline, CDR1 is MNHNS and CDR2 is SASEGT. V was shortened by 5 bases and J by 4 bases, with 12 bases between the two germline ends.

The gene calls are TRBV6-1 and TRBJ2-5; D possibly corresponds to TRBD2 (6 bases). Looked up from germline, CDR1 is MNHNS and CDR2 is SASEGT. The V end was cut by 1 base, the J end by 1 base, with 16 bases between. CDR3 size: 17 residues. In DNA form, the CDR3 reads TGTGCCAGCAGTGAAGTCGCAGGAGGGGCGTTCCAAGAGACCCAGTACTTC. It is translated as CASSEVAGGAFQETQYF.

A note on this clone: This sample also contains other DNA sequences that code for the same CDR3. V usage is TRBV28 and J usage is TRBJ1-1; D is unclear. CDR3 length: 13 amino acids. Trimming removed 1 base from V and 5 bases from J, with 8 bases in between. From germline, CDR1 is MDHEN and CDR2 SYDVKM. The CDR3 bases are TGTGCCAGCAGTTTATCCCCGCGGACTGAAGCTTTCTTT. Translation: CASSLSPRTEAFF.

The gene calls are TRBV7-8 and TRBJ2-7; D remains ambiguous. V lost 4 bases and J lost 1, with 11 bases in between. Germline values: CDR1 SGHVS, CDR2 FQNEAQ. This CDR3 is built from 14 residues. Written as DNA, the CDR3 is TGTGCCAGCAGCTACCCCGGTGCTTCCTACGAGCAGTACTTC. It translates to CASSYPGASYEQYF.

Details on this clone: Other nucleotide sequences in the sample specify the same CDR3. The chain uses TRBV15 and TRBJ2-1, with a tentative D call TRBD2 (5 bases). Germline-derived CDR1 and CDR2 are LNHNV and YYDKDF (reference sequence). CDR3 length: 14 residues. Trimming pared 0 bases from V and 7 bases from J, leaving 10 bases between. In DNA, the CDR3 is TGTGCCACCAGCAGAGATCGCGGGTCGAATGAGCAGTTCTTC. It encodes CATSRDRGSNEQFF. The variable domain in full, completed from reference TRBV15 and TRBJ2-1, reads DAMVIQNPRYQVTQFGKPVTLSCSQTLNHNVMYWYQQKSSQAPKLLFHYYDKDFNNEADTPDNFQSRRPNTSFCFLDIRSPGLGDTAMYLCATSRDRGSNEQFFGPGTRLTVL.